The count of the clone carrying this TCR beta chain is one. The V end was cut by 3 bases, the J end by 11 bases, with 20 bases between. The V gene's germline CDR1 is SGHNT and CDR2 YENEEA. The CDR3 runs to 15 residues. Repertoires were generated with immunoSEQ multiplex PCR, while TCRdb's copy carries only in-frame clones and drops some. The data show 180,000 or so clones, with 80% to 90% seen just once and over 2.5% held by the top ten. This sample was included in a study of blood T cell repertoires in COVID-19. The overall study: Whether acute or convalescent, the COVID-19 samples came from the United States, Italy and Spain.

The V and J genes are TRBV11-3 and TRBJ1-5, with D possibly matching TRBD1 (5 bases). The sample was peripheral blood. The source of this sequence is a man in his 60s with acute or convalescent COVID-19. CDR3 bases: TGTGCCAGCAGCTTGGGCTGTGGGGCCGTAAGGGCCCAGCATTTT. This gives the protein CASSLGCGAVRAQHF. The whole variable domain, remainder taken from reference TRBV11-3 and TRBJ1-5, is EAGVVQSPRYKIIEKKQPVAFWCNPISGHNTLYWYLQNLGQGPELLIRYENEEAVDDSQLPKDRFSAERLKGVDSTLKIQPAELGDSAVYLCASSLGCGAVRAQHFGDGTRLSIL.